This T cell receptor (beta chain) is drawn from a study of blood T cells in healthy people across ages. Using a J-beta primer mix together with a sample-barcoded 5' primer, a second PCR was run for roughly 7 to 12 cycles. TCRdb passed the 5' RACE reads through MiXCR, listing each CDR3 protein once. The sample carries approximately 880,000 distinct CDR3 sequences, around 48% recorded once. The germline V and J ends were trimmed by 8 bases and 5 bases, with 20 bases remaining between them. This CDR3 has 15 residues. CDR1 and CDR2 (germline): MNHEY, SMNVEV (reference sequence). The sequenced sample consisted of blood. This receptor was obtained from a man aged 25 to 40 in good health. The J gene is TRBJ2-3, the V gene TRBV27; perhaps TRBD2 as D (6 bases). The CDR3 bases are TGTGCCAGCCGACACGCGGGGAGCCGAAGAGATACGCAGTATTTT. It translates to CASRHAGSRRDTQYF.